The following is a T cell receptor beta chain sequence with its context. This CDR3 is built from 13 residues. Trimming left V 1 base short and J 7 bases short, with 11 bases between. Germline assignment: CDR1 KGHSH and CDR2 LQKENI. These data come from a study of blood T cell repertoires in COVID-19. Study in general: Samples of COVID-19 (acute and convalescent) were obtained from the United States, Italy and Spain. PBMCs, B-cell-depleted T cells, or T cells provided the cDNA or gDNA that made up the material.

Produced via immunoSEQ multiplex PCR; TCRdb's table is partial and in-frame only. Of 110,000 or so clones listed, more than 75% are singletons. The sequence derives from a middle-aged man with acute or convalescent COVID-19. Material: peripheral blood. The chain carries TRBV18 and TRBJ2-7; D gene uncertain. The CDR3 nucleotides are TGTGCCAGCTCACCACGCAGAATCGGGGAGCAGTACTTC. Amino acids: CASSPRRIGEQYF. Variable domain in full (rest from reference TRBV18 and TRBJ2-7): NAGVMQNPRHLVRRRGQEARLRCSPMKGHSHVYWYRQLPEEGLKFMVYLQKENIIDESGMPKERFSAEFPKEGPSILRIQQVVRGDSAAYFCASSPRRIGEQYFGPGTRLTVT.